Detailed here is one T cell receptor beta chain. V shed 2 bases and J shed 8 bases, with 12 bases lying between them. Per germline, CDR1 MNHEY and CDR2 SVGEGT. This CDR3 has 13 amino acids. The data originate from a study of blood T cell repertoires in COVID-19. The data were produced by immunoSEQ multiplex PCR, yet TCRdb's version contains in-frame clones alone and is incomplete. The repertoire holds 140,000 to 150,000 clones, with 87% as singletons. Sequenced sample: PBMCs or T cells enriched from blood (not recorded which). The chain employs TRBV6-2 or TRBV6-3 and TRBJ1-1; no clear D. This clonotype was sampled from a woman aged 40 to 55 who had been exposed to COVID-19. CDR3 sequence: CASSYAPPGEAFF. DNA for the CDR3: TGTGCCAGCAGTTACGCCCCCCCCGGGGAAGCTTTCTTT.